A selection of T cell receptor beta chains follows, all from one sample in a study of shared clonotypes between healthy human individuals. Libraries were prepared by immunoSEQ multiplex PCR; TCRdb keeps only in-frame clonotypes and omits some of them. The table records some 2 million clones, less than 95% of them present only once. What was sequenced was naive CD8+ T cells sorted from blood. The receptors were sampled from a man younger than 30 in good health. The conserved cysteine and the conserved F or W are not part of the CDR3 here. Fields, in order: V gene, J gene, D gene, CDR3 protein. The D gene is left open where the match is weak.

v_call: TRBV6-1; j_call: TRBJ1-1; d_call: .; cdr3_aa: ASSEQGLNTEAF
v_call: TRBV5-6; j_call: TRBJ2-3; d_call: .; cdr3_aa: ASSSQGTDTQY
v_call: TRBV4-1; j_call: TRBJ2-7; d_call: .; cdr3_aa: ASSHRDNSYEQY
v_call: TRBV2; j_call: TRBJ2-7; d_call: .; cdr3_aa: ASEEGTPLSYEQY
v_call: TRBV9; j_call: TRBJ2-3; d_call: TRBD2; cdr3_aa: ASSYSLAGGTDTQY
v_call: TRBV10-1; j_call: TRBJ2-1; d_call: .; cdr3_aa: ASSDAGGVDEQF
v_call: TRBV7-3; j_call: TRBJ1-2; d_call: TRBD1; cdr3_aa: ASSQTGTYGYT
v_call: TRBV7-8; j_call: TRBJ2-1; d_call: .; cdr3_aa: ASSFLSPLNNEQF
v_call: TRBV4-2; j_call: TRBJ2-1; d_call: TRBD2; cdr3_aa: ASSHSGTSGYNEQF
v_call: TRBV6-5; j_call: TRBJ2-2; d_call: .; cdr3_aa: ASFGVGSGELF
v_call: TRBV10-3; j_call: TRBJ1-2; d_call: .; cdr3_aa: AISEGPEDYGYT
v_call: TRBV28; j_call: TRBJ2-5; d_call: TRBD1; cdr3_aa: ASSLLGTGDGETQY
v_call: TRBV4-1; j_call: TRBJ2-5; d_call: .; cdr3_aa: ASALGAGTRETQY